This section outlines one T cell receptor (beta chain) sequence together with its context. Its cognate antigen is unknown. CDR3 size: 14 residues. Germline V lookup: CDR1 SGHRS, CDR2 YFSETQ. The junction had 2 bases not matched to a gene; V was cut back by 2 bases and J by 0 bases. Sequencing was performed with immunoSEQ multiplex PCR; in TCRdb, only in-frame clones are kept and a portion is missing. Of 250,000 to 300,000 clones listed, 65% to 90% are singletons. These data come from a study of cytomegalovirus exposure and HLA in healthy donors. Study-level points and caveats: The classifier reportedly diagnosed cytomegalovirus status with high specificity and sensitivity. First-cohort TCR clusters were later found to tend to co-occur in the roughly 130 validation repertoires.

Input material: PBMCs. J is TRBJ2-7 and V is TRBV5-1, with 7 nucleotides matching TRBD1. This TCR was sampled from a woman younger than 35 in good health and CMV-seronegative. Written as DNA, the CDR3 is TGCGCCAGCAGCTTCGACAGGGACTCCTACGAGCAGTACTTC. This translates into CASSFDRDSYEQYF.